These 26 T cell receptor beta chains came from one sample sequenced in a study of CD8 T cells in ankylosing spondylitis. One entry per CDR3 protein, called by TCRdb with MiXCR from the 5' RACE reads. This table holds roughly 160,000 distinct CDR3 sequences, 8.5% to 10% found once. The sequenced sample consisted of blood, either unsorted or a sorted T cell fraction (not recorded which). The receptors derive from a female donor with ankylosing spondylitis or in good health (not recorded which).

The chain employs TRBV6-2 or TRBV6-3 and TRBJ2-7; perhaps TRBD2 as D (6 bases). V was pared by 2 bases and J by 5 bases, with 16 bases between. CDR3 size: 15 residues. In germline, CDR1 is MNHEY, CDR2 SVGEGT. The CDR3 reads CASSYSSGALHEQYF. CDR3 bases: TGTGCCAGCAGTTACAGTAGCGGAGCCCTCCACGAGCAGTACTTC.

This clonotype appeared a few times. J is TRBJ2-1 and V is TRBV3-1; D gene unclear. This CDR3 contains 15 residues. CDR1 and CDR2 (germline): LGHDT, YNNKEL (reference sequence). V lost 0 bases, J lost 3 bases, and 9 bases lay in between. As DNA, the CDR3 is TGTGCCAGCAGCCAAGAATTGGGCGACTACAATGAGCAGTTCTTC. Amino acid sequence: CASSQELGDYNEQFF.

This clonotype was detected a few times. V and J are TRBV6-2 or TRBV6-3 and TRBJ2-1; 9 positions match TRBD2. With V trimmed by 0 bases and J by 8 bases, 8 bases remained unmatched. This CDR3 has 16 amino acids. CDR1 and CDR2 from the germline V gene are MNHEY and SVGEGT. CDR3 DNA: TGTGCCAGCAGTTACTCGAGAGCGGGAGGAATCGATGAGCAGTTCTTC. Translated, it gives CASSYSRAGGIDEQFF.

This clonotype was observed a handful of times. The chain has TRBV7-9 and TRBJ1-1; D perhaps matches TRBD1 (5 bases). V lost 7 bases and J lost 8, with 17 bases in between. The CDR3 extends over 13 amino acids. CDR1 is SEHNR and CDR2 is FQNEAQ in the germline V gene (reference sequence). For the CDR3, the DNA is TGTGCCAGCAACATAGGGACCGGTCACGAAGCTTTCTTT. It translates to CASNIGTGHEAFF.

In DNA form, the CDR3 reads TGTGCCAGCATCCCGGACAGGAACACCGGGGAGCTGTTTTTT. It encodes CASIPDRNTGELFF. The chain couples TRBV7-2 to TRBJ2-2, with D possibly TRBD1 on 6 matching bases. From germline, CDR1 is SGHTA and CDR2 FQGNSA. The length of the CDR3 is 14 residues. V lost 7 bases, J lost 1 base, and 10 bases lay in between.

This clonotype was seen ten or more times. The chain has TRBV15 and TRBJ2-3; 7 bases align to TRBD1. The germline V gene encodes CDR1 LNHNV and CDR2 YYDKDF (reference sequence). The CDR3 is 18 amino acids. Trimming removed 6 bases from V and 1 base from J; junction bases left unmatched: 16. The chain's CDR3 is CATSSSKTGPGGTDTQYF. The CDR3 DNA sequence: TGTGCCACCAGTTCTTCCAAGACAGGGCCCGGGGGCACAGATACGCAGTATTTT.

This clonotype was observed many times. The rearrangement uses TRBV5-1 and TRBJ2-1; D not certain. The CDR3 totals 13 residues. V lost 0 bases and J 8 bases, leaving 9 bases between the germline ends. The germline gives CDR1 SGHRS, CDR2 YFSETQ. The CDR3 is CASSLGWADEQFF. The CDR3 coding sequence is TGCGCCAGCAGCTTGGGTTGGGCGGATGAGCAGTTCTTC.

This clonotype was seen repeatedly, ten times or more. V gene TRBV7-8 combines with J gene TRBJ2-4; 7 nucleotides align to TRBD1. The germline gives CDR1 SGHVS, CDR2 FQNEAQ. The CDR3 contains 20 residues. The junction had 26 bases not matched to a gene; V was cut back by 5 bases and J by 7 bases. Here the CDR3 DNA reads TGTGCCAGCAGCCTACGCCCGGGACAGAGGGATGTCGAAAGAAAGAACATTCAGTACTTC. Protein: CASSLRPGQRDVERKNIQYF.

The genes are TRBV20-1 and TRBJ2-7; maybe TRBD2 (6 bases). V lost 3 bases to trimming and J lost 2 bases, with 29 bases between them. The germline CDR1 and CDR2 sequences are DFQATT and SNEGSKA (reference sequence). The CDR3 loop spans 19 amino acids. CDR3 bases: TGCAGTGCTAGCACCCTATTCGGGGGAACAACAAATATCCCCTACGAGCAGTACTTC. This sequence encodes CSASTLFGGTTNIPYEQYF.

This clonotype has only a few counts. The chain links TRBV19 to TRBJ2-7; D unresolved. Germline values: CDR1 LNHDA, CDR2 SQIVND (reference sequence). V lost 2 bases, J lost 7 bases, and 18 bases lay in between. CDR3 size: 15 residues. The CDR3 reads CASSIRASTTREQYF. The CDR3 DNA follows: TGTGCCAGTAGTATACGGGCCTCCACTACTCGGGAGCAGTACTTC.

This clonotype occurred a few times. In nucleotides, the CDR3 is TGCGCCAGCAGCCAAGGAGGTTGGACTAGCGAGGGGGTTACGCAGTATTTT. Translating gives CASSQGGWTSEGVTQYF. The rearrangement links TRBV4-3 to TRBJ2-3; 9 bases align to TRBD2. This CDR3 has 17 residues. The junction had 13 bases not matched to a gene; V was cut back by 1 base and J by 8 bases. Germline V gene data show CDR1 as LGHNA and CDR2 as YSLEER.

This clonotype has just one count. The chain recombines TRBV27 with TRBJ2-7, with a weak D call TRBD2 (6 bases). V lost 8 bases, J lost 3 bases, and 20 bases lay in between. CDR1 is MNHEY, CDR2 SMNVEV, per germline (reference sequence). The CDR3 contains 15 residues. The CDR3 spells CASGGGARSIYEQYF. CDR3 DNA sequence: TGTGCCAGCGGAGGAGGGGCCCGCAGCATCTACGAGCAGTACTTC.

The chain links TRBV19 to TRBJ2-1; 9 bases agree with TRBD2. CDR3 length: 13 amino acids. Germline V gene data show CDR1 as LNHDA and CDR2 as SQIVND (reference sequence). The junction had 3 bases not matched to a gene; V was cut back by 3 bases and J by 9 bases. In nucleotides, the CDR3 is TGTGCCAGTAGTATCGCTAGCGGGATTGAGCAGTTCTTC. Translating gives CASSIASGIEQFF.

The CDR3 bases are TGTGCCAGTAGTATAGATGGCCAGGGCCATCAGCCCCAGCATTTT. Protein sequence: CASSIDGQGHQPQHF. The chain has TRBV19 and TRBJ1-5; tentatively, D is TRBD1 (5 bases). Germline lookup yields CDR1 LNHDA and CDR2 SQIVND (reference sequence). V was cut by 0 bases and J by 5 bases, with 11 bases left in between. This CDR3 is 15 amino acids long.

The chain employs TRBV7-9 and TRBJ2-1, with 8 bases aligning to TRBD2. V dropped 3 bases and J dropped 5; count of bases not matched to a gene: 6. The CDR3 consists of 15 residues. Germline V gene data show CDR1 as SEHNR and CDR2 as FQNEAQ (reference sequence). The CDR3 loop reads CASSFLAGGHNEQFF. The CDR3 nucleotides read TGTGCCAGCAGCTTTCTAGCGGGCGGTCACAATGAGCAGTTCTTC.

This clonotype was observed a handful of times. The genes are TRBV27 and TRBJ2-5; TRBD1 matches at 8 bases. Germline lookup yields CDR1 MNHEY and CDR2 SMNVEV (reference sequence). With 2 bases clipped from V and 4 bases from J, the junction kept 3 bases outside the gene matches. CDR3 length equals 14 residues. The CDR3 is CASSLNRGLETQYF. The CDR3 nucleotides read TGTGCCAGCAGTTTAAACAGGGGGTTAGAGACCCAGTACTTC.

This clonotype has just a few counts. This chain uses TRBV10-2 with TRBJ2-1; D may correspond to TRBD1 or TRBD2 (5 bases each). The length of the CDR3 is 15 residues. From germline, CDR1 is WSHSY and CDR2 SAAADI. V was pared by 3 bases and J by 3 bases, with 12 bases between. The CDR3 DNA reads TGCGCCAGCAGTGATGGCCGGGGCGGCTACAATGAGCAGTTCTTC. It encodes CASSDGRGGYNEQFF.

There are a few counts of this clonotype. The chain joins TRBV6-1 to TRBJ2-1; 9 bases agree with TRBD2. This CDR3 region has 14 residues. Germline V gene data show CDR1 as MNHNS and CDR2 as SASEGT. The V gene end was trimmed by 6 bases and the J gene end by 6 bases; junction bases not matched to a gene: 6. Written as DNA, the CDR3 is TGTGCCAGCAGGGTAGCGGGAGAAGTCAATGAGCAGTTCTTC. Amino acid sequence: CASRVAGEVNEQFF.

The CDR3 DNA sequence: TGTGCCAGCTTGGACGCCTCCTACGAGCAGTACTTC. Amino acid sequence: CASLDASYEQYF. The rearrangement joins TRBV2 to TRBJ2-7, with D unclear. V lost 8 bases to trimming and J lost 0 bases, with 8 bases between them. The germline V gene encodes CDR1 SNHLY and CDR2 FYNNEI. CDR3 size: 12 residues.

In this sample, this clonotype turned up many times. The V and J genes are TRBV12-5 and TRBJ1-5; D remains unclear. CDR1 is LGHNT and CDR2 is FRNRAP in the germline V gene. CDR3 length: 11 amino acids. Trimming took off 6 bases at V and 4 bases at J, with 4 bases between the two ends. DNA for the CDR3: TGTGCTAGTGGGGGAAATCAGCCCCAGCATTTT. Protein: CASGGNQPQHF.

The chain uses TRBV10-3 and TRBJ2-6; 7 bases are shared with TRBD1. The J segment lost 0 bases and the V segment lost 5 bases, leaving 4 bases of the junction unmatched. CDR1 is ENHRY, CDR2 SYGVKD, per germline. This CDR3 region has 16 residues. The CDR3 loop is CAISPTGTSGANVLTF. The CDR3 DNA reads as TGTGCCATCAGTCCGACAGGGACCTCTGGGGCCAACGTCCTGACTTTC.

This clonotype has a handful of counts. CDR3 sequence: CASSVGPQEAQETQYF. The CDR3 nucleotides read TGTGCCAGCAGCGTGGGGCCCCAGGAGGCCCAAGAGACCCAGTACTTC. The rearrangement links TRBV9 to TRBJ2-5; either TRBD1 or TRBD2 may supply D (5 bases each). The CDR3 runs to 16 residues. Per the germline V gene, CDR1 is SGDLS and CDR2 is YYNGEE. Trimming removed 2 bases at V and 1 base at J, with 15 bases between.

Ten or more counts support this clonotype. The chain is built from TRBV29-1 and TRBJ1-1; 7 bases are shared with TRBD1. This CDR3 comprises 13 residues. Germline values: CDR1 SQVTM, CDR2 ANQGSEA. Trimming at V came to 7 bases and at J to 8 bases, leaving 13 bases not matched to a gene. DNA of the CDR3: TGCAGCGCTCGGACAGGTTCGGCCTACGAAGCTTTCTTT. This gives the protein CSARTGSAYEAFF.

The table lists this clonotype with a few counts. This chain links TRBV7-6 with TRBJ2-5; 7 nucleotides match TRBD2. V was clipped by 5 bases and J by 2 bases; unmatched bases: 11. CDR1 is SGHVS, CDR2 FNYEAQ, per germline. The CDR3 contains 16 residues. The CDR3 sequence: CASSQEAGEGQETQYF. Here the CDR3 DNA reads TGTGCCAGCAGCCAAGAGGCGGGAGAGGGGCAAGAGACCCAGTACTTC. Filled out from reference TRBV7-6 and TRBJ2-5, the complete variable domain reads GAGVSQSPRYKVTKRGQDVALRCDPISGHVSLYWYRQALGQGPEFLTYFNYEAQQDKSGLPNDRFSAERPEGSISTLTIQRTEQRDSAMYRCASSQEAGEGQETQYFGPGTRLLVL.

This clonotype came up a few times. This chain links TRBV6-1 with TRBJ2-3; the D gene is possibly TRBD2 (5 bases). The CDR3 totals 14 residues. The V gene's germline CDR1 is MNHNS and CDR2 SASEGT. The ends were cut back, 6 bases at V and 0 bases at J, with 10 bases in the middle. The CDR3 nucleotides read TGTGCCAGCAGGCGCGGGTTGAGCACAGATACGCAGTATTTT. It is translated as CASRRGLSTDTQYF.

This chain connects TRBV6-1 to TRBJ1-1, with D hard to call. Trimming removed 7 bases at V and 4 bases at J, with 13 bases between. CDR1 and CDR2 (germline): MNHNS, SASEGT. The CDR3 extends over 13 amino acids. This CDR3 is CASTTVESTEAFF. The DNA of the CDR3 is TGTGCCAGCACCACCGTTGAGAGCACTGAAGCTTTCTTT.